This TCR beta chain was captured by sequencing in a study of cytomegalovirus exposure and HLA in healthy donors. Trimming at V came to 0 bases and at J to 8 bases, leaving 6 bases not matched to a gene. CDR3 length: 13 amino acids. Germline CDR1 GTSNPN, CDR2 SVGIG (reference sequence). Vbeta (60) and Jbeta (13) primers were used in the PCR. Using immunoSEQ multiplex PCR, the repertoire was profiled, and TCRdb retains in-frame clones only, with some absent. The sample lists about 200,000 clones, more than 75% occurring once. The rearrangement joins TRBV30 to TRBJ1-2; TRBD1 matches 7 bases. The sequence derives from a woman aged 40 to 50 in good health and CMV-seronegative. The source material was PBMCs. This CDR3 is CAWSVTGVWGYTF. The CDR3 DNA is TGTGCCTGGAGTGTTACAGGGGTCTGGGGCTACACCTTC.